These 18 T cell receptor beta chains came from one sample sequenced in a study of T-cell memory formation after mild COVID-19. One entry per CDR3 protein results from TCRdb running MiXCR on the 5' RACE reads. This table has 140,000 or so distinct CDR3 sequences, around 5.8% appearing once. Sequences were obtained from PBMCs or a T cell subset sorted from them (not recorded which). These receptors originate from an adult woman who had mild COVID-19 (a few samples of this study predate the infection). Cell type and time point are not known.

This clonotype occurred many times. V usage is TRBV3-1 and J usage is TRBJ2-7; D gene uncertain. CDR3 length: 12 residues. Germline V gene sequence: CDR1 LGHDT, CDR2 YNNKEL (reference sequence). With 0 bases removed from V and 3 bases from J, the gap between germline ends came to 3 bases. CDR3 bases: TGTGCCAGCAGCCAAGATGACTACGAGCAGTACTTC. It encodes CASSQDDYEQYF.

The gene calls are TRBV6-5 and TRBJ1-1; D is undetermined. The CDR3 runs to 14 residues. Germline V gene data show CDR1 as MNHEY and CDR2 as SVGAGI. V was cut by 0 bases and J by 4 bases, with 9 bases left in between. In nucleotides, the CDR3 is TGTGCCAGCAGTTACTCGCTCGTTGCCACTGAAGCTTTCTTT. It codes for CASSYSLVATEAFF.

This chain joins TRBV14 and TRBJ2-7; perhaps TRBD1 as D (5 bases). Trimming pared 4 bases from V and 4 bases from J, leaving 14 bases between. CDR1 is SGHDN and CDR2 is FVKESK in the germline V gene. The CDR3 totals 14 residues. The CDR3 nucleotides are TGTGCCAGCAGCCGACAGCCAGTATCTTACGAGCAGTACTTC. Its translation: CASSRQPVSYEQYF.

This clonotype was seen ten or more times. The chain joins TRBV2 to TRBJ2-7; D gene uncertain. The V and J ends lost 6 bases and 2 bases respectively, with 8 bases between them. Germline V gives CDR1 SNHLY, CDR2 FYNNEI. The CDR3 is 12 residues long. This CDR3 reads CASRRPTYEQYF. CDR3 bases: TGTGCCAGCAGGAGGCCTACCTACGAGCAGTACTTC.

This clonotype was seen ten or more times. This sequence joins TRBV19 and TRBJ2-3; D tentatively reads TRBD1 or TRBD2 (6 bases each). Between the trimmed V and J ends, which lost 4 bases and 8 bases, there was a span of 16 bases. Germline-derived CDR1 and CDR2 are LNHDA and SQIVND (reference sequence). This CDR3 contains 14 residues. CDR3 residues: CASSKEGHGSTQYF. CDR3 in DNA: TGTGCCAGTAGTAAGGAGGGACACGGATCTACGCAGTATTTT.

CDR3 sequence: CASSPSTLSHEQFF. CDR3 coding DNA: TGTGCCAGCAGCCCCTCGACGCTGAGCCATGAGCAGTTCTTC. This chain connects TRBV7-3 to TRBJ2-1; D is unresolved. This CDR3 comprises 14 residues. The germline CDR1 and CDR2 sequences are SGHTA and FQGTGA. V dropped 5 bases and J dropped 8 bases, with 16 bases sitting between them.

This chain connects TRBV9 to TRBJ1-5; no reliable D call. The ends were cut back, 0 bases at V and 4 bases at J, with 11 bases in the middle. This CDR3 has 15 amino acids. The germline V gene has CDR1 SGDLS and CDR2 YYNGEE. In DNA form, the CDR3 reads TGTGCCAGCAGCGTAGGAGGGTTGGGGAATCAGCCCCAGCATTTT. This gives the protein CASSVGGLGNQPQHF. Full variable domain (remainder filled in from reference TRBV9 and TRBJ1-5): DSGVTQTPKHLITATGQRVTLRCSPRSGDLSVYWYQQSLDQGLQFLIQYYNGEERAKGNILERFSAQQFPDLHSELNLSSLELGDSALYFCASSVGGLGNQPQHFGDGTRLSIL.

The chain has TRBV5-1 and TRBJ1-1; D ambiguous. The CDR3 consists of 14 residues. Germline CDR1 and CDR2: SGHRS and YFSETQ. The ends were cut back, 5 bases at V and 3 bases at J, with 14 bases in the middle. The chain's CDR3 is CASRISSYYTEAFF. The CDR3 coding sequence is TGCGCCAGCAGGATATCCAGTTACTACACTGAAGCTTTCTTT.

This clonotype was seen a handful of times. This chain joins TRBV9 and TRBJ2-5; maybe TRBD2 (6 bases). The V end was cut by 3 bases, the J end by 1 base, with 10 bases between. The CDR3 is 14 amino acids. Germline CDR1 and CDR2: SGDLS and YYNGEE. The CDR3 reads CASSDSGVQETQYF. In DNA, the CDR3 is TGTGCCAGCAGCGATTCGGGGGTCCAAGAGACCCAGTACTTC. The variable domain in full, completed from reference TRBV9 and TRBJ2-5, reads DSGVTQTPKHLITATGQRVTLRCSPRSGDLSVYWYQQSLDQGLQFLIQYYNGEERAKGNILERFSAQQFPDLHSELNLSSLELGDSALYFCASSDSGVQETQYFGPGTRLLVL.

The rearrangement joins TRBV30 to TRBJ1-2, with D hard to call. The CDR3 loop spans 13 amino acids. Germline V gives CDR1 GTSNPN, CDR2 SVGIG (reference sequence). V was clipped by 0 bases and J by 3 bases, with 8 bases between them. CDR3 nucleotide sequence: TGTGCCTGGAGTGTAAACGGATACTATGGCTACACCTTC. Residues: CAWSVNGYYGYTF.

This clonotype has only a few counts. The chain joins TRBV18 to TRBJ2-1, with a tentative D call TRBD1 (6 bases). The CDR3 contains 15 residues. Deletions cut 3 bases from V and 0 bases from J, with 9 bases between. Per germline, CDR1 KGHSH and CDR2 LQKENI. The CDR3 region has the DNA TGTGCCAGCTCACCGGACAGAAGCTCCTACAATGAGCAGTTCTTC. Its translation: CASSPDRSSYNEQFF.

In this sample, this clonotype turned up a few times. The rearrangement links TRBV12-3 or TRBV12-4 to TRBJ1-1; D remains unclear. V was shortened by 3 bases and J by 1 base, with 12 bases between the two germline ends. The CDR3 is 15 amino acids. Written as DNA, the CDR3 is TGTGCCAGCAGTTTCCGGGTAGGGCAGAACACTGAAGCTTTCTTT. As protein: CASSFRVGQNTEAFF.

There are many counts of this clonotype. The chain links TRBV7-6 to TRBJ2-3; 12 nucleotides agree with TRBD1. This CDR3 contains 19 residues. V dropped 5 bases and J dropped 3; count of bases not matched to a gene: 15. Germline-derived CDR1 and CDR2 are SGHVS and FNYEAQ. The CDR3 loop reads CASSLIPHRDRGRTDTQYF. The CDR3 DNA is TGTGCCAGCAGCCTAATCCCACACCGGGACAGGGGGCGAACAGATACGCAGTATTTT.

This clonotype turned up a few times. The chain carries TRBV5-6 and TRBJ1-2, with a weak D call TRBD1 (5 bases). There are 15 residues in the CDR3. Germline V CDR1 and CDR2: SGHDT, YYEEEE. V was clipped by 0 bases and J by 3 bases, with 12 bases between them. CDR3 sequence reads: CASSLGQGGDYGYTF. The CDR3 DNA is TGTGCCAGCAGCTTGGGGCAGGGAGGGGACTATGGCTACACCTTC.

The V gene is TRBV2, the J gene TRBJ2-5, with no clear D. Germline V gene lookup returns CDR1 SNHLY and CDR2 FYNNEI. The CDR3 contains 12 residues. The V and J ends lost 7 bases and 2 bases respectively, with 8 bases between them. CDR3 amino acids: CASTGPQETQYF. For the CDR3, the DNA is TGTGCCAGCACCGGGCCGCAAGAGACCCAGTACTTC.

V is TRBV11-2 and J is TRBJ1-3, with D unresolved. V gave up 2 bases and J gave up 1 base, with 9 bases separating them. The germline CDR1 and CDR2 sequences are SGHAT and FQNNGV. The CDR3 is made up of 15 amino acids. This CDR3 is CASSLSLGSGNTIYF. CDR3 bases: TGTGCCAGCAGCTTATCGTTGGGATCTGGAAACACCATATATTTT.

This clonotype came up many times. The chain is built from TRBV5-1 and TRBJ1-1; 7 bases align to TRBD1. CDR3 length equals 16 residues. Trimming at V came to 0 bases and at J to 1 base, leaving 6 bases not matched to a gene. In germline, CDR1 is SGHRS, CDR2 YFSETQ. The CDR3, as DNA: TGCGCCAGCAGCTTGGCAGGAGGGGGCCCGAACACTGAAGCTTTCTTT. Translating gives CASSLAGGGPNTEAFF.

V is TRBV20-1 and J is TRBJ1-5, with 9 bases matching TRBD1. Per the germline V gene, CDR1 is DFQATT and CDR2 is SNEGSKA (reference sequence). The CDR3 totals 15 residues. V was pared by 0 bases and J by 4 bases, with 4 bases of the junction left unmatched. CDR3 sequence: CSARDLGTGNQPQHF. CDR3 in DNA: TGCAGTGCTAGAGATCTGGGGACAGGGAATCAGCCCCAGCATTTT.